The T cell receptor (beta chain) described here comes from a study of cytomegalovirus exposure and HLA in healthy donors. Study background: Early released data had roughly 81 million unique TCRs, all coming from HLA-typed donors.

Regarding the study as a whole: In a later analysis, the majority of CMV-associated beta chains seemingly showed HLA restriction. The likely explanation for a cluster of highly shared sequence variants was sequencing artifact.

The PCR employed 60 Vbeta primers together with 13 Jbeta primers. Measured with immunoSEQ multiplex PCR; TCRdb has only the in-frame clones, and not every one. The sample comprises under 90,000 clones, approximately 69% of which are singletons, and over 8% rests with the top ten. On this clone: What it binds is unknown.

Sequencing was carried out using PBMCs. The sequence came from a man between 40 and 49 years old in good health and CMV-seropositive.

This CDR3 reads CASSPDGAGATDTQYF. The CDR3 DNA follows: TGTGCCAGCAGCCCTGACGGAGCGGGAGCAACAGATACGCAGTATTTT. J is TRBJ2-3 and V is TRBV7-3, with 8 bases aligning to TRBD2. Trimming removed 5 bases from V and 3 bases from J; junction bases left unmatched: 10. The CDR3 length is 16 residues. From germline, CDR1 is SGHTA and CDR2 FQGTGA.